The source of this TCR beta chain is a study of PD-1 blockade in classical Hodgkin lymphoma. This CDR3 is 18 amino acids long. CDR1 MGHRA and CDR2 YSYEKL come from the germline V gene. Trimming shortened V by 0 bases and J by 3 bases, and 20 bases separated the two germline ends. Overall study results and limits: A reduction in baseline TCR diversity was reportedly seen in newly diagnosed patients relative to healthy donors. Individuals who commenced nivolumab within less than 1 year of ASCT were excluded. Patients who responded completely had about the same baseline diversity as newly diagnosed patients. It was CD4+ TCR diversity, not CD8+, that rose significantly by C4D1.

Autologous stem cell transplantation was followed by relapse in every patient, and brentuximab vedotin exposure varied. Only in-frame clones appear in the TCRdb table, and some are missing; sequencing was by immunoSEQ multiplex PCR. This table holds tens of thousands of clones, about two thirds found once. Concerning this clone: Its target is unknown.

The sequences come from peripheral blood mononuclear cells (PBMCs), collected at baseline. The source of this sequence is a human donor with classical Hodgkin lymphoma. The rearrangement joins TRBV4-1 to TRBJ1-1; possibly TRBD1 for D (5 bases). In DNA form, the CDR3 reads TGCGCCAGCAGCCAAGATTGGAGGGGCGTGGTGGTGGACACTGAAGCTTTCTTT. Translating gives CASSQDWRGVVVDTEAFF.